A selection of T cell receptor beta chains follows, all from one sample in a study of beta chain features in type 1 diabetes. Using immunoSEQ multiplex PCR, the repertoire was profiled, and TCRdb retains in-frame clones only, with some absent. The sample lists some 170,000 clones; roughly 60% were seen once. Sequenced sample: naive CD4+ T cells from blood. The receptors come from a man aged 30-40 years with type 1 diabetes. The CDR3 runs from the conserved cysteine through the conserved F or W. A D gene is named only where the DNA matches it firmly. Size tells how often a clone was seen (once, few, many) or the class of an expanded clone, and some rows leave it out.

j_call d_call v_call clone_size cdr3_nt cdr3_aa
TRBJ2-3 TRBD1 TRBV7-2 - TGTGCCAGCAGCCCGGACAGGGACCGAGATACGCAGTATTTT CASSPDRDRDTQYF
TRBJ1-2 - TRBV29-1 - TGCAGCGGCGGACAGTCAGCCTATGGCTACACCTTC CSGGQSAYGYTF
TRBJ1-4 - TRBV30 - TGTGCCTGGAGTGGTAGGGGAGGCGAAAAACTGTTTTTT CAWSGRGGEKLFF
TRBJ2-6 - TRBV29-1 once TGCAGCGTTGCCAGGGACGAGGTTGGGGCCAACGTCCTGACTTTC CSVARDEVGANVLTF
TRBJ2-6 - TRBV4-3 - TGCGCCAGCAGCCAAGATCTGGCCAACTCTGGGGCCAACGTCCTGACTTTC CASSQDLANSGANVLTF
TRBJ2-5 TRBD1 TRBV7-6 - TGTGCCAGCAGCCCCGGGACAGGGCGGGAGACCCAGTACTTC CASSPGTGRETQYF
TRBJ1-2 - TRBV30 - TGTGCCCAAAGCTTCGGGGGCGCCGGCTATGGCTACACCTTC CAQSFGGAGYGYTF
TRBJ2-4 TRBD2 TRBV2 - TGTGCCAGCATTCAAGCGGGGGCTAGGTCGTACTTC CASIQAGARSYF
TRBJ2-3 - TRBV21-1 - TGTGCCAGCAGCCCCCGTAGCAGCCCGGGGCCTAGCACAGATACGCAGTATTTT CASSPRSSPGPSTDTQYF
TRBJ2-7 - TRBV25-1 - TGTGCCAGCAGTGCAGGGGTCGTCTACGAGCAGTACTTC CASSAGVVYEQYF
TRBJ2-3 - TRBV11-2 - TGTGCCAGCAGCTTTGCAAGGCAAGATACGCAGTATTTT CASSFARQDTQYF
TRBJ1-2 TRBD1 TRBV11-2 once TGTGCCAGCAGCACGGACAGGGGGGATGGCTACACCTTC CASSTDRGDGYTF
TRBJ2-4 - TRBV7-2 - TGTGCCAGCAGCTTAGCGCAGGGCAAAAACATTCAGTACTTC CASSLAQGKNIQYF
TRBJ2-2 TRBD1 TRBV15 once TGTGCCACCAGCATAGGACAGGGTTTGCGGGCCACCGGGGAGCTGTTTTTT CATSIGQGLRATGELFF
TRBJ2-5 TRBD1 TRBV18 few TGTGCCAGCTCGGCGGGACAGGGGACTGAGACCCAGTACTTC CASSAGQGTETQYF
TRBJ1-6 - TRBV9 - TGTGCCAGCAGCCCCCGGGGGGTTGCAGATAATTCACCCCTCCACTTT CASSPRGVADNSPLHF
TRBJ2-1 TRBD2 TRBV18 - TGTGCCAGCTCACGCGGACTAGCCGATGAGCAGTTCTTC CASSRGLADEQFF
TRBJ2-1 TRBD2 TRBV7-9 once TGTGCCAGCAGCTACGGACGGGGGAGGGACAATGAGCAGTTCTTC CASSYGRGRDNEQFF
TRBJ2-7 - TRBV5-1 - TGCGCCAGCAGCTCTGAAGGGTATTCCTACGAGCAGTACTTC CASSSEGYSYEQYF
TRBJ1-2 - TRBV30 - TGTGCCTGGAGTGAGGCAGGGGTACGCTATGGCTACACCTTC CAWSEAGVRYGYTF
TRBJ2-1 - TRBV7-9 - TGTGCCAGCAGCCGCAACCAGGAGAATGAGCAGTTCTTC CASSRNQENEQFF
TRBJ2-5 - TRBV7-2 once TGTGCCAGCAGCTTAGGAGGGGGCCAAGAGACCCAGTACTTC CASSLGGGQETQYF
TRBJ2-5 TRBD1 TRBV7-2 - TGTGCCAGCAGCTTGCAGGGGGCATCAGAGACCCAGTACTTC CASSLQGASETQYF
TRBJ2-5 TRBD2 TRBV4-1 - TGCGCCAGCAGCCAAGCCCAGCGGGGGGCGCAAGAGACCCAGTACTTC CASSQAQRGAQETQYF
TRBJ2-7 TRBD1 TRBV29-1 - TGCAGCGTTGTGGCAGGGGGTCCCTACGAGCAGTACTTC CSVVAGGPYEQYF
TRBJ2-5 TRBD2 TRBV19 - TGTGCCAGTAGCACCCTAGCGGAGCAAGAGACCCAGTACTTC CASSTLAEQETQYF
TRBJ1-1 - TRBV9 - TGTGCCAGCAGCGTAGACACGAACACTGAAGCTTTCTTT CASSVDTNTEAFF
TRBJ2-3 TRBD1 TRBV13 few TGTGCCAGCAGTTGGACAGGGGTTGCAGATACGCAGTATTTT CASSWTGVADTQYF
TRBJ2-5 - TRBV7-2 few TGTGCCAGCAGCCGGTCTCAAGAGACCCAGTACTTC CASSRSQETQYF
TRBJ1-2 - TRBV4-3 - TGCGCCAGCAGCCAAGGGAGTGGCTACACCTTC CASSQGSGYTF
TRBJ1-6 - TRBV4-3 - TGCGCCAGCAGCCAAGATTTACAGGGATCCTATAATTCACCCCTCCACTTT CASSQDLQGSYNSPLHF
TRBJ2-7 TRBD2 TRBV10-3 - TGTGCCATCAGTACTGGCGGGGGAATCTCCAACGAGCAGTACTTC CAISTGGGISNEQYF
TRBJ2-1 - TRBV7-2 - TGTGCCAGCAGCTTAGTTCAGGGAAAGAGCTCCTACAATGAGCAGTTCTTC CASSLVQGKSSYNEQFF
TRBJ2-7 TRBD1 TRBV10-3 - TGTGCCATCCTGGGACAGGGGGCCAACGAGCAGTACTTC CAILGQGANEQYF
TRBJ2-7 - TRBV7-2 - TGTGCCAGCAGCTTAGTCCCCAGGTACGAGCAGTACTTC CASSLVPRYEQYF
TRBJ1-4 - TRBV9 - TGTGCCAGCAGCGTAGCTGGGATGGGAGAAAAACTGTTTTTT CASSVAGMGEKLFF
TRBJ1-5 - TRBV7-6 - TGCTCTGGTAGCAATCAGCCCCAGCATTTT CSGSNQPQHF
TRBJ2-7 TRBD2 TRBV6-5 - TGTGCCAGCAGTTATGGGACTAGCAGAAACGAGCAGTACTTC CASSYGTSRNEQYF
TRBJ2-7 - TRBV29-1 - TGCAGCGTTGGGAAGGAGGGGGCCCACGAGCAGTACTTC CSVGKEGAHEQYF
TRBJ2-1 TRBD1 TRBV4-3 - TGCGCCAGCAGCCAAGATGGGACAGGCCACAATGAGCAGTTCTTC CASSQDGTGHNEQFF
TRBJ2-5 - TRBV30 - TGTGCCTGGAGGGTAGGCGAGACCCAGTACTTC CAWRVGETQYF
TRBJ2-3 - TRBV6-5 once TGTGCCAGCAGTTACGGTAGCGTCGGCACAGATACGCAGTATTTT CASSYGSVGTDTQYF
TRBJ2-3 - TRBV5-6 - TGTGCCAGCAGCTTGGTACCAGTTGCAGATACGCAGTATTTT CASSLVPVADTQYF
TRBJ2-5 - TRBV5-8 - TGTGCCAGCAGCCTTGGACCAGGGTGGAGGGCCCAGTACTTC CASSLGPGWRAQYF
TRBJ2-5 TRBD1 TRBV7-9 - TGTGCCAGCAGCAGGACAGGGGAGGAGACCCAGTACTTC CASSRTGEETQYF
TRBJ1-1 - TRBV9 - TGTGCCAGCAGTCGAGGAGAGGGCCCCAGCACTGAAGCTTTCTTT CASSRGEGPSTEAFF
TRBJ2-5 TRBD2 TRBV9 few TGTGCCAGCAGCGTAGGACTAGCGGGGGATCGATTGGAGACCCAGTACTTC CASSVGLAGDRLETQYF
TRBJ2-5 - TRBV9 once TGTGCCAGCAGCGTAGGGGTCCAGGCTGAGACCCAGTACTTC CASSVGVQAETQYF
TRBJ2-3 - TRBV5-1 once TGCGCCAGCAGCTTGGCCCTGGCCCCGGGAGATACGCAGTATTTT CASSLALAPGDTQYF
TRBJ2-3 TRBD2 TRBV30 - TGTGCCTGGGACCTTCCTCGGACTAGCGGCTTCACAGATACGCAGTATTTT CAWDLPRTSGFTDTQYF
TRBJ2-3 - TRBV29-1 - TGCAGCGTTGAAAAAGGCCCAGCAGATACGCAGTATTTT CSVEKGPADTQYF
TRBJ1-2 TRBD1 TRBV7-6 once TGTGCCAGCAGCTTGTTGGACAGGGTTGCTGGCTACACCTTC CASSLLDRVAGYTF
TRBJ2-3 TRBD2 TRBV10-3 - TGTGCCATCAGTGAGCAAGGTAGCGGGGGAGCTAGGGGAGATACGCAGTATTTT CAISEQGSGGARGDTQYF
TRBJ2-2 TRBD2 TRBV30 - TGTGCCTGGAGTGTACTCCGAACTAGCGGGGCTTACACCGGGGAGCTGTTTTTT CAWSVLRTSGAYTGELFF
TRBJ2-3 - TRBV6-5 - TGTGCCAGCAGTGGAGGGCGAGGGACAGATACGCAGTATTTT CASSGGRGTDTQYF
TRBJ2-1 - TRBV6-5 - TGTGCCAGCAGTTACAGAGGGGGGCACAATGAGCAGTTCTTC CASSYRGGHNEQFF
TRBJ2-5 - TRBV6-5 - TGTGCCAGCAGTTACTCAGGCCAAGAGACCCAGTACTTC CASSYSGQETQYF